The 17 T cell receptor beta chains below come from one sample, sequenced in a study of brain T cells in children with intractable seizures. Clones were read by immunoSEQ multiplex PCR, and TCRdb kept only the in-frame ones, dropping some. The repertoire holds around 80,000 clones, with 90% to 95% as singletons. This sample comprised peripheral blood, obtained at surgery. The receptor set was obtained from a girl between 2 and 10 years old with Rasmussen encephalitis and intractable seizures.

V usage is TRBV5-1 and J usage is TRBJ2-7; 10 nucleotides agree with TRBD2. The CDR3 has 16 amino acids. The V segment lost 0 bases and the J segment 4 bases; nucleotides outside the gene matches: 7. Per the germline V gene, CDR1 is SGHRS and CDR2 is YFSETQ. The CDR3: CASSLGVPTSGYEQYF. CDR3 nucleotides: TGCGCCAGCAGCTTGGGGGTACCGACTAGCGGGTACGAGCAGTACTTC.

The V call is TRBV2, the J call TRBJ1-3; D remains ambiguous. V was cut by 6 bases and J by 0 bases, with 12 bases left in between. Germline CDR1 and CDR2: SNHLY and FYNNEI. This CDR3 is built from 15 residues. The CDR3 DNA reads TGTGCCAGCAGCGTACAAGGATTCTCTGGAAACACCATATATTTT. It yields the protein CASSVQGFSGNTIYF.

The chain combines TRBV2 with TRBJ2-4; D is undetermined. Germline V CDR1 and CDR2: SNHLY, FYNNEI. V was pared by 4 bases and J by 0 bases, with 16 bases between. The CDR3 is made up of 17 amino acids. In DNA, the CDR3 is TGTGCCAGCAGTGCTCTATCAGGTTCCCTAGCCAAAAACATTCAGTACTTC. Translation: CASSALSGSLAKNIQYF.

The chain is built from TRBV27 and TRBJ2-7, with 8 nucleotides matching TRBD1. The J segment lost 4 bases and the V segment lost 3 bases, leaving 8 bases of the junction unmatched. Germline CDR1 MNHEY, CDR2 SMNVEV (reference sequence). This CDR3 contains 15 residues. CDR3: CASSFRRQGFYEQYF. CDR3 DNA: TGTGCCAGCAGTTTTCGAAGACAGGGGTTTTACGAGCAGTACTTC.

In its sample, this clone was seen a few times. The chain is built from TRBV5-5 and TRBJ2-7; TRBD1 is a possible D gene (5 bases). Between the trimmed V and J ends, which lost 1 base and 4 bases, there was a span of 12 bases. CDR1 is SGHKS and CDR2 is YYEKEE in the germline V gene (reference sequence). The CDR3 covers 14 residues. In DNA, the CDR3 is TGTGCCAGCAGCTTGAGGGGCCTACAATACGAGCAGTACTTC. This gives the protein CASSLRGLQYEQYF.

The chain uses TRBV7-8 and TRBJ2-3; D perhaps matches TRBD2 (6 bases). Germline CDR1 is SGHVS and CDR2 is FQNEAQ. CDR3 length equals 15 residues. V gave up 1 base and J gave up 6 bases, with 14 bases separating them. The CDR3 sequence: CASSLGRAGTDTQYF. The DNA of the CDR3 is TGTGCCAGCAGCTTAGGGAGGGCAGGGACGGATACGCAGTATTTT.

The chain carries TRBV25-1 and TRBJ1-4, with 11 positions matching TRBD1. CDR1 and CDR2 from the germline V gene are MGHDK and SYGVNS. The CDR3 has 18 amino acids. V lost 1 base, J lost 8 bases, and 12 bases stayed unmatched. The CDR3 region has the DNA TGTGCCAGCAGTGAATTGTCGGACAGGGGGCTCGAAAAGGAAAAACTGTTTTTT. This gives the protein CASSELSDRGLEKEKLFF.

The rearrangement links TRBV13 to TRBJ2-3; tentative D call: TRBD1 (6 bases). The CDR3 consists of 16 residues. Germline lookup yields CDR1 PRHDT and CDR2 FYEKMQ (reference sequence). V shed 1 base and J shed 2 bases, with 13 bases lying between them. The CDR3 spells CASSLVNTGITDTQYF. CDR3 DNA sequence: TGTGCCAGCAGCTTAGTTAATACAGGGATCACAGATACGCAGTATTTT.

The chain combines TRBV15 with TRBJ2-7; D ambiguous. The CDR3 loop spans 13 amino acids. V was trimmed by 1 base and J by 3 bases, leaving 7 bases between them. Per germline, CDR1 LNHNV and CDR2 YYDKDF (reference sequence). CDR3: CATSRGFFYEQYF. The CDR3 DNA is TGTGCCACCAGCAGAGGATTCTTCTACGAGCAGTACTTC.

The rearrangement uses TRBV11-2 and TRBJ1-1, with 9 nucleotides matching TRBD1. The CDR3 contains 18 residues. The germline CDR1 and CDR2 sequences are SGHAT and FQNNGV. The ends lost 4 bases at V and 3 bases at J; junction bases unmatched: 15. CDR3: CASSSSVGTGYYDTEAFF. CDR3 sequence (DNA): TGTGCCAGCAGCTCATCGGTGGGGACAGGGTATTACGACACTGAAGCTTTCTTT. The entire variable domain, with the rest obtained from reference TRBV11-2 and TRBJ1-1, is as follows: EAGVAQSPRYKIIEKRQSVAFWCNPISGHATLYWYQQILGQGPKLLIQFQNNGVVDDSQLPKDRFSAERLKGVDSTLKIQPAKLEDSAVYLCASSSSVGTGYYDTEAFFGQGTRLTVV.

The genes are TRBV9 and TRBJ2-2; 7 bases agree with TRBD2. CDR1 SGDLS and CDR2 YYNGEE come from the germline V gene. The CDR3 sequence is 17 residues long. V trimming: 2 bases; J trimming: 5 bases; junction bases outside the gene matches: 12. The CDR3 region is CASSVAVQAGTTGELFF. Written as DNA, the CDR3 is TGTGCCAGCAGCGTGGCGGTGCAAGCGGGAACTACCGGGGAGCTGTTTTTT.

The CDR3 sequence is CASRPGLSLDEQYF. In DNA form, the CDR3 reads TGTGCCAGCAGACCTGGACTGAGCCTCGACGAGCAGTACTTC. The V and J genes are TRBV6-5 and TRBJ2-7; possible D gene TRBD2, 5 bases. Germline V lookup: CDR1 MNHEY, CDR2 SVGAGI. The CDR3 extends over 14 amino acids. V was pared by 6 bases and J by 5 bases, with 17 bases between.

The rearrangement links TRBV10-2 to TRBJ1-3, with no clear D. The CDR3 sequence is 11 residues long. The V and J ends lost 7 bases and 0 bases respectively, with 1 base between them. Per the germline V gene, CDR1 is WSHSY and CDR2 is SAAADI. DNA of the CDR3: TGCGCCAGCATCTCTGGAAACACCATATATTTT. Amino acids: CASISGNTIYF.

V is TRBV30 and J is TRBJ1-2; possibly TRBD1 for D (5 bases). This CDR3 region has 13 residues. Germline assignment: CDR1 GTSNPN and CDR2 SVGIG (reference sequence). The V and J ends lost 5 bases and 2 bases respectively, with 12 bases between them. CDR3 sequence (DNA): TGTGCCTGGGGGGGGACTGAAAACTATGGCTACACCTTC. It specifies CAWGGTENYGYTF. The entire variable domain, with the rest obtained from reference TRBV30 and TRBJ1-2, is as follows: SQTIHQWPATLVQPVGSPLSLECTVEGTSNPNLYWYRQAAGRGLQLLFYSVGIGQISSEVPQNLSASRPQDRQFILSSKKLLLSDSGFYLCAWGGTENYGYTFGSGTRLTVV.

V and J are TRBV2 and TRBJ1-1; 7 positions match TRBD1. Losses at the gene ends were 4 bases for V and 7 bases for J; bases not matched to a gene: 9. In germline, CDR1 is SNHLY, CDR2 FYNNEI. This CDR3 contains 14 residues. The CDR3 region is CASSVKQGSGEAFF. The DNA for the CDR3 is TGTGCCAGCAGTGTCAAACAGGGGTCAGGTGAAGCTTTCTTT.

The chain combines TRBV11-2 with TRBJ1-4, with a weak D call TRBD1 (5 bases). CDR3 length: 15 residues. CDR1 is SGHAT, CDR2 FQNNGV, per germline. Trimming shortened V by 2 bases and J by 2 bases, and 9 bases separated the two germline ends. The CDR3 spells CASSLTGATNEKLFF. CDR3 DNA: TGTGCCAGCAGCTTAACCGGGGCGACTAATGAAAAACTGTTTTTT.

This chain links TRBV9 with TRBJ2-3; 9 nucleotides match TRBD2. The CDR3 sequence is 15 residues long. Germline CDR1 and CDR2: SGDLS and YYNGEE. Germline trimming cut 4 bases from V and 3 bases from J; bases unmatched to any gene: 6. CDR3 sequence reads: CASSLRLAETDTQYF. The CDR3 DNA sequence: TGTGCCAGCAGCCTCCGACTAGCGGAGACAGATACGCAGTATTTT.